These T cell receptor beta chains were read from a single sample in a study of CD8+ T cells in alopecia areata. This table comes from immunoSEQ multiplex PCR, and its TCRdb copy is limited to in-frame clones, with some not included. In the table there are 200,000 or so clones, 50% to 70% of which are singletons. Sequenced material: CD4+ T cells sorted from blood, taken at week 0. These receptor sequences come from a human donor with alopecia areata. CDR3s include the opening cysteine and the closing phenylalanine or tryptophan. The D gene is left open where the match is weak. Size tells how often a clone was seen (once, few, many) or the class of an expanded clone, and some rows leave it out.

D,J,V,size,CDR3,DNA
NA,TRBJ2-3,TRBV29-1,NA,CSVGITAVDTQYF,TGCAGCGTTGGGATAACCGCAGTCGATACGCAGTATTTT
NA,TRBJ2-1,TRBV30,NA,CAWRLTKGRNEQFF,TGTGCCTGGAGACTCACTAAGGGAAGGAATGAGCAGTTCTTC
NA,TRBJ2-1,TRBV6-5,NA,CASSSGTTNYNEQFF,TGTGCCAGCAGTTCCGGGACCACTAATTACAATGAGCAGTTCTTC
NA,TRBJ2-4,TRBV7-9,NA,CATTEGLAKNIQYF,TGTGCCACCACCGAGGGTCTGGCCAAAAACATTCAGTACTTC
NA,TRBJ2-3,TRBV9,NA,CASNSGGTDTQYF,TGTGCCAGCAATAGCGGCGGGACAGATACGCAGTATTTT
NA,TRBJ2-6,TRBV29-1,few,CSVEMDSGANVLTF,TGCAGCGTTGAAATGGATTCTGGGGCCAACGTCCTGACTTTC
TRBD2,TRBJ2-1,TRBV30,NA,CAWSAGGAASLYEQFF,TGTGCCTGGAGTGCGGGGGGGGCCGCCTCGTTGTATGAGCAGTTCTTC
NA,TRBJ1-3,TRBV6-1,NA,CASSGRTNSGNTIYF,TGTGCCAGCAGTGGTAGGACAAACTCTGGAAACACCATATATTTT
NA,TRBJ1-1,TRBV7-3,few,CASSLETATEAFF,TGTGCCAGCAGCTTAGAGACGGCTACTGAAGCTTTCTTT
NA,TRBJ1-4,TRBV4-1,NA,CASSQPRFVATNEKLFF,TGCGCCAGCAGCCAACCCAGATTTGTGGCAACTAATGAAAAACTGTTTTTT
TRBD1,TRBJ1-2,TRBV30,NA,CAWGSPGTGGYTF,TGTGCCTGGGGCTCCCCAGGGACAGGAGGCTACACCTTC
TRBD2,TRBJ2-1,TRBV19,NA,CASSIGGGGYNEQFF,TGTGCCAGTAGTATCGGCGGGGGAGGGTACAATGAGCAGTTCTTC
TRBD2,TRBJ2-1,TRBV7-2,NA,CASSLRAGGPNEQFF,TGTGCCAGCAGCTTAAGAGCGGGGGGGCCCAATGAGCAGTTCTTC
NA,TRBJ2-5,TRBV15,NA,CATSRDLAQETQYF,TGTGCCACCAGCAGAGATCTGGCGCAGGAGACCCAGTACTTC
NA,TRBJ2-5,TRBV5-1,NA,CASSSQETQYF,TGCGCCAGCAGCTCCCAAGAGACCCAGTACTTC
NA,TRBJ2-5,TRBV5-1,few,CASSWGDGTQYF,TGCGCCAGCAGCTGGGGCGATGGGACCCAGTACTTC
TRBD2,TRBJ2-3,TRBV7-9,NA,CASSPGTSAADTQYF,TGTGCCAGCAGCCCCGGGACTAGCGCCGCAGATACGCAGTATTTT
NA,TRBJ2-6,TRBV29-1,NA,CSVIGSGANVLTF,TGCAGCGTGATCGGCTCTGGGGCCAACGTCCTGACTTTC
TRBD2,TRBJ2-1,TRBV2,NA,CASSQPGTSGRSNSYNEQFF,TGTGCCAGCAGTCAGCCCGGGACTAGCGGGAGGAGCAACTCCTACAATGAGCAGTTCTTC
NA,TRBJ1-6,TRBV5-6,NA,CASSPSPHF,TGTGCCAGCAGCCCTTCCCCCCACTTT
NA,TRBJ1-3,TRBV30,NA,CAWSTLGNTIYF,TGTGCCTGGAGTACCCTTGGAAACACCATATATTTT
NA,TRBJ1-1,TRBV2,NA,CASSEALKEAFF,TGTGCCAGCAGTGAAGCCCTCAAGGAGGCTTTCTTT
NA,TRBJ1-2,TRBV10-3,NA,CAISESAGYYGYTF,TGTGCCATCAGTGAGTCGGCCGGGTACTATGGCTACACCTTC
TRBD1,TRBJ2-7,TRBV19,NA,CASSPGQFYEQYF,TGTGCCAGTAGCCCGGGACAGTTCTACGAGCAGTACTTC
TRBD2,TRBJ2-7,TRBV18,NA,CASSLPGTSQDEQYF,TGTGCCAGCTCACTTCCCGGGACTAGCCAGGACGAGCAGTACTTC
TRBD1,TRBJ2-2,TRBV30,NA,CAWDRGLLSGELFF,TGTGCCTGGGACAGGGGGCTTCTTTCCGGGGAGCTGTTTTTT
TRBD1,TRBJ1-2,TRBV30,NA,CAWSGGTVFDTF,TGTGCCTGGAGCGGGGGGACAGTTTTTGACACCTTC
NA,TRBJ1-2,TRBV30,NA,CAWTPRGGFWGYTF,TGTGCCTGGACCCCTCGGGGCGGCTTTTGGGGCTACACCTTC
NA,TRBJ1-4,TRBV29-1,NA,CSVQVLGGRREKLFF,TGCAGCGTCCAAGTCCTCGGGGGGCGGAGAGAAAAACTGTTTTTT
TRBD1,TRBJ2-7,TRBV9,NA,CASSVAGQGPGEQYF,TGTGCCAGCAGCGTCGCGGGACAGGGGCCAGGGGAGCAGTACTTC
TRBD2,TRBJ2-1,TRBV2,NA,CASTPYGGRSNEQFF,TGTGCCAGCACCCCCTATGGCGGGAGAAGCAATGAGCAGTTCTTC
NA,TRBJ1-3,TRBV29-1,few,CSVRELSGNTIYF,TGCAGCGTTCGTGAGCTCTCTGGAAACACCATATATTTT
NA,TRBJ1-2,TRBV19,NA,CASSSRGQRYGYTF,TGTGCCAGTAGTTCTCGAGGACAACGCTATGGCTACACCTTC
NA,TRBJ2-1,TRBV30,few,CAWSVSGLYNEQFF,TGTGCCTGGAGTGTATCGGGACTTTACAATGAGCAGTTCTTC
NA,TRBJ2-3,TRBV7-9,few,CASSPPWGLTITDTQYF,TGTGCCAGCAGCCCCCCTTGGGGATTGACTATCACAGATACGCAGTATTTT
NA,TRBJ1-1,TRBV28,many,CASRTTANTEAFF,TGTGCCAGCAGGACGACAGCGAACACTGAAGCTTTCTTT
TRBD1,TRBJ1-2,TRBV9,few,CASSVGTGEFGGYTF,TGTGCCAGCAGCGTGGGGACAGGGGAGTTTGGTGGCTACACCTTC
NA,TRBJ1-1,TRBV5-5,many,CASSFGQMNTEAFF,TGTGCCAGCAGCTTCGGACAGATGAACACTGAAGCTTTCTTT
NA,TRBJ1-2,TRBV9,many,CASSLSRGGYTF,TGTGCCAGCAGCCTAAGCAGGGGCGGCTACACCTTC
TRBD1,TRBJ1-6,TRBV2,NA,CASLQGTVYNSPLHF,TGTGCCAGCCTACAGGGGACGGTCTATAATTCACCCCTCCACTTT
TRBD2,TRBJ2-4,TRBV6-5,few,CASNPGGVDKNIQYF,TGTGCCAGCAACCCTGGGGGGGTCGACAAAAACATTCAGTACTTC
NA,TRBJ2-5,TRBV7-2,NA,CASSPSGMSTQETQYF,TGTGCCAGCAGCCCCTCCGGCATGTCTACCCAAGAGACCCAGTACTTC
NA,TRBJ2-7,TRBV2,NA,CASNRPSSYEQYF,TGTGCCAGCAATCGACCGTCCTCCTACGAGCAGTACTTC
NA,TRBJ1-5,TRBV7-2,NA,CASSLAGKSNQPQHF,TGTGCCAGCAGCTTAGCAGGGAAAAGCAATCAGCCCCAGCATTTT
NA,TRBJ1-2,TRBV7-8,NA,CASSVGDPAGYGYTF,TGTGCCAGCAGCGTGGGGGATCCGGCGGGCTATGGCTACACCTTC
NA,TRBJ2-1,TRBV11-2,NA,CASSFFIVRENYEQFF,TGTGCCAGCAGCTTTTTCATAGTCCGGGAGAATTATGAGCAGTTCTTC
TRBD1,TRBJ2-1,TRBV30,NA,CAWSRGQGYNEQFF,TGTGCCTGGAGTCGAGGACAGGGCTACAATGAGCAGTTCTTC
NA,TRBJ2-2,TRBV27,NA,CASSFGTPNTGELFF,TGTGCCAGCAGTTTTGGGACTCCGAACACCGGGGAGCTGTTTTTT
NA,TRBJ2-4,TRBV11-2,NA,CASSPRKNIQYF,TGTGCCAGCAGCCCCCGAAAAAACATTCAGTACTTC
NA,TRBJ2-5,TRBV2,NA,CASSEEGTQIETQYF,TGTGCCAGCAGTGAAGAGGGGACCCAAATTGAGACCCAGTACTTC